This T cell receptor (beta chain) was obtained from a study of shared clonotypes between healthy human individuals. Study as a whole: A donor's plate count was three for CD4 naive and three for CD4 memory; CD8 naive had two and CD8 memory one. Study-wide findings and caveats: Relative to clonotypes present in all four donors, those not shared had lower generation probabilities.

This clone was found many times. As yet, its antigen is unknown. The assay used deep level. Here immunoSEQ multiplex PCR was the method, and the copy in TCRdb shows in-frame clones only, minus some. The data hold roughly 640,000 clones, with about 74% observed a single time. Trimming pared 0 bases from V and 3 bases from J, leaving 10 bases between. CDR1 SGHDT and CDR2 YYEEEE come from the germline V gene. The CDR3 length is 16 residues. The rearrangement links TRBV5-6 to TRBJ2-6; D perhaps matches TRBD2 (6 bases). The sequenced material came from memory CD4+ T cells sorted from blood. Regarding subset: CD45RA-negative fraction. This clonotype was obtained from a woman aged 25-40 years in good health. Written as DNA, the CDR3 is TGTGCCAGCAGCTTGGGACCGCGGGGTGGGGCCAACGTCCTGACTTTC. Translation: CASSLGPRGGANVLTF.